This is a list of T cell receptor beta chains from one sample in a study of blood T cell repertoires in COVID-19. This table comes from immunoSEQ multiplex PCR, and its TCRdb copy is limited to in-frame clones, with some not included. The repertoire consists of 300,000 or so clones, with roughly 87% occurring once and the leading ten covering 1%. Sequenced sample: peripheral blood. All receptors derive from a man aged 45-60 years with active or convalescent COVID-19. CDR3s include the opening cysteine and the closing phenylalanine or tryptophan. The order of the fields is clone size, V gene, D gene, CDR3 protein. D genes are given only for firm matches. The size of a clone is reported for some rows only, either as once, few or many, or as a class for expanded clones.

clone size: NA; V gene: TRBV2; D gene: NA; CDR3 protein: CASIEGRGYEQYF
clone size: NA; V gene: TRBV15; D gene: TRBD1; CDR3 protein: CATSRVRGTGVYSDTQYF
clone size: NA; V gene: TRBV19; D gene: TRBD1; CDR3 protein: CASGIEGQAYQPQHF
clone size: NA; V gene: TRBV24-1; D gene: NA; CDR3 protein: CATSDSSTGSAYGYTF
clone size: NA; V gene: TRBV30; D gene: TRBD1; CDR3 protein: CAWMAPRTGGYEQYF
clone size: NA; V gene: TRBV18; D gene: TRBD1; CDR3 protein: CASSPRGTGGLEKLFF
clone size: NA; V gene: TRBV30; D gene: NA; CDR3 protein: CAWSVPGSNQPQHF
clone size: NA; V gene: TRBV6-6; D gene: NA; CDR3 protein: CASSRMTVSGNTIYF
clone size: NA; V gene: TRBV11-2; D gene: TRBD2; CDR3 protein: CASSLRLARPYNEQFF
clone size: NA; V gene: TRBV4-3; D gene: NA; CDR3 protein: CASSRRLRNGELFF
clone size: NA; V gene: TRBV27; D gene: TRBD1; CDR3 protein: CASRRGQGLNTEAFF
clone size: NA; V gene: TRBV2; D gene: TRBD2; CDR3 protein: CASGTGTSFVSNEQFF
clone size: NA; V gene: TRBV5-1; D gene: TRBD1; CDR3 protein: CASSPDRGYSYEQYF
clone size: NA; V gene: TRBV9; D gene: NA; CDR3 protein: CASSVAPEVFTEAFF
clone size: NA; V gene: TRBV4-3; D gene: TRBD2; CDR3 protein: CASSPFPSGGNTGELFF
clone size: NA; V gene: TRBV19; D gene: TRBD1; CDR3 protein: CASRRQGAEGPNTEAFF
clone size: NA; V gene: TRBV18; D gene: NA; CDR3 protein: CASSPMGEEQYF
clone size: NA; V gene: TRBV4-2; D gene: NA; CDR3 protein: CASSQSDYEQFF
clone size: NA; V gene: TRBV30; D gene: TRBD2; CDR3 protein: CAWSDRRGGTINNEQFF
clone size: once; V gene: TRBV5-1; D gene: NA; CDR3 protein: CASRNQGSSYEQYF
clone size: NA; V gene: TRBV4-3; D gene: NA; CDR3 protein: CASSQDFRSEGAGNEQFF
clone size: NA; V gene: TRBV10-1; D gene: NA; CDR3 protein: CASSDRGDQPQHF
clone size: NA; V gene: TRBV2; D gene: NA; CDR3 protein: CASSGRGSSYEQYF
clone size: NA; V gene: TRBV5-4; D gene: NA; CDR3 protein: CASSVRPGGKNTIYF
clone size: NA; V gene: TRBV7-9; D gene: NA; CDR3 protein: CASSLVAILDQETQYF
clone size: NA; V gene: TRBV5-1; D gene: TRBD1; CDR3 protein: CASSPGTGGLEQYF